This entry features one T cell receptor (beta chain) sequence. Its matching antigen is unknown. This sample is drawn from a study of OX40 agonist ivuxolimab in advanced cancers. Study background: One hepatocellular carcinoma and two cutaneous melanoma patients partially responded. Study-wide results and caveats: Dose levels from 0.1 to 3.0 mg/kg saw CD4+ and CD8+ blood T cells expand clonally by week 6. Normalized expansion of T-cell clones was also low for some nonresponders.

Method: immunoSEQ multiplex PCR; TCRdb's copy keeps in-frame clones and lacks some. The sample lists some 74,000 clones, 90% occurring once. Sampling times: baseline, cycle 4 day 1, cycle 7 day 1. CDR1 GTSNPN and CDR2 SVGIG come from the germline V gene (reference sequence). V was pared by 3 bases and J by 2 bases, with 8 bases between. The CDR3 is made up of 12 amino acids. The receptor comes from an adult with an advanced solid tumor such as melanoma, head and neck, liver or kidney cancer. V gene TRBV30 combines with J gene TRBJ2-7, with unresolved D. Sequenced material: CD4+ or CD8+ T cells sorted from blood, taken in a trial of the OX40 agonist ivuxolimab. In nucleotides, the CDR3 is TGTGCCTGGAGCGGCCGAACCTACGAGCAGTACTTC. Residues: CAWSGRTYEQYF.